These 14 T cell receptor beta chains came from one sample sequenced in a study of T cell repertoires in cytomegalovirus infection. For these receptors, no antigen is known. TCRdb re-called the reads through MiXCR, storing one row per CDR3 protein. Of about a million distinct CDR3 sequences in the sample, roughly 30% were seen once. Sequencing was performed on cultured CD8+ T cells from PBMCs, taken from culture after CMV antigen stimulation. The receptors shown here come from a human donor in good health (CMV status not recorded). Some clones in this sample may be carry-over from other donors' samples.

About this clonotype: A much larger clone differs from this one at a single base, so this may be a read error. V is TRBV4-1 and J is TRBJ1-4; D is possibly TRBD1 (6 bases). V lost 3 bases to trimming and J lost 3 bases, with 17 bases between them. CDR1 and CDR2 from the germline V gene are MGHRA and YSYEKL. The CDR3 length is 17 residues. CDR3 sequence: CASSQGALCASNEKLFF. CDR3 in DNA: TGCGCCAGCAGCCAGGGGGCTTTGTGTGCGTCTAATGAAAAACTGTTTTTT.

The sample holds a few counts of this clonotype. This chain uses TRBV19 with TRBJ2-2, with unresolved D. CDR1 is LNHDA, CDR2 SQIVND, per germline (reference sequence). The CDR3 sequence is 16 residues long. Trimming removed 5 bases at V and 0 bases at J, with 13 bases between. The CDR3 DNA sequence: TGTGCCAGTAGTCCCTCTCGAGTAGCGAACACCGGGGAGCTGTTTTTT. This translates into CASSPSRVANTGELFF.

By proportion, this clonotype is medium-sized (0.01 to 0.1%). The chain is built from TRBV12-3 or TRBV12-4 and TRBJ2-7; 10 positions match TRBD2. This CDR3 spans 15 amino acids. After removal of 5 bases from V and 0 bases from J, the junction contained 4 bases not matched to a gene. CDR3 in DNA: TGTGCCAGCAGTACACTAGCGGGGCGCTCCTACGAGCAGTACTTC. Its translation is CASSTLAGRSYEQYF.

The rearrangement joins TRBV19 to TRBJ2-5; 8 bases fit TRBD2. Germline loops: CDR1 LNHDA, CDR2 SQIVND (reference sequence). Losses at the gene ends were 3 bases for V and 5 bases for J; bases not matched to a gene: 8. The CDR3 runs to 15 residues. The CDR3 region is CASSIVPGGPETQYF. The CDR3 DNA is TGTGCCAGTAGTATTGTCCCGGGGGGGCCTGAGACCCAGTACTTC.

The rearrangement joins TRBV7-9 to TRBJ1-2; D might be TRBD1 (6 bases). The CDR3 is 14 residues long. Trimming left V 1 base short and J 7 bases short, with 13 bases between. Germline values: CDR1 SEHNR, CDR2 FQNEAQ (reference sequence). The CDR3: CASSLGAGDGGYTF. CDR3 coding DNA: TGTGCCAGCAGCTTAGGTGCAGGGGATGGTGGCTACACCTTC.

The chain carries TRBV7-9 and TRBJ1-2; 10 bases map to TRBD1. The length of the CDR3 is 15 residues. Per the germline V gene, CDR1 is SEHNR and CDR2 is FQNEAQ (reference sequence). V lost 3 bases to trimming and J lost 6 bases; unmatched junction nucleotides: 7. The DNA of the CDR3 is TGTGCCAGCAGCTTGGGTGACAGGGGGCTGGATGGCTACACCTTC. This translates into CASSLGDRGLDGYTF. The full variable domain, in which reference TRBV7-9 and TRBJ1-2 provide the parts outside the CDR3, is DTGVSQNPRHKITKRGQNVTFRCDPISEHNRLYWYRQTLGQGPEFLTYFQNEAQLEKSRLLSDRFSAERPKGSFSTLEIQRTEQGDSAMYLCASSLGDRGLDGYTFGSGTRLTVV.

This clonotype was seen only a few times. The chain is built from TRBV6-1 and TRBJ2-7, with 8 nucleotides matching TRBD2. CDR1 is MNHNS, CDR2 SASEGT, per germline. The CDR3 loop spans 15 amino acids. With 6 bases clipped from V and 3 bases from J, the junction kept 10 bases outside the gene matches. CDR3 in DNA: TGTGCCAGCAGGGAGCCGGGGGGGATCGACTACGAGCAGTACTTC. This encodes CASREPGGIDYEQYF.

The chain employs TRBV15 and TRBJ1-4; a weak D match, TRBD1 (5 bases). The CDR3 contains 17 residues. V was pared by 0 bases and J by 8 bases, with 19 bases between. Germline V gene sequence: CDR1 LNHNV, CDR2 YYDKDF (reference sequence). The CDR3 spells CATSRDIWDPFSEKLFF. In DNA form, the CDR3 reads TGTGCCACCAGCAGAGATATCTGGGACCCTTTCTCAGAAAAACTGTTTTTT. Based on the CDR3 plus reference TRBV15 and TRBJ1-4, the full variable domain is DAMVIQNPRYQVTQFGKPVTLSCSQTLNHNVMYWYQQKSSQAPKLLFHYYDKDFNNEADTPDNFQSRRPNTSFCFLDIRSPGLGDTAMYLCATSRDIWDPFSEKLFFGSGTQLSVL.

The chain has TRBV2 and TRBJ1-2; TRBD1 agrees at 7 bases. Trimming took 11 bases from V and 6 from J; bases not matched to a gene: 9. Per the germline V gene, CDR1 is SNHLY and CDR2 is FYNNEI. CDR3 size: 12 residues. The CDR3, as DNA: TGTGCCGCAAAGGCGGGACAGCATGGCTACACCTTC. This gives the protein CAAKAGQHGYTF. Filled out from reference TRBV2 and TRBJ1-2, the complete variable domain reads EPEVTQTPSHQVTQMGQEVILRCVPISNHLYFYWYRQILGQKVEFLVSFYNNEISEKSEIFDDQFSVERPDGSNFTLKIRSTKLEDSAMYFCAAKAGQHGYTFGSGTRLTVV.

This clonotype has just a few counts. This chain links TRBV18 with TRBJ1-6; D gene unclear. CDR1 is KGHSH, CDR2 LQKENI, per germline. The CDR3 has 16 amino acids. Trimming removed 6 bases from V and 4 bases from J, with 16 bases in between. CDR3 amino acids: CASSPQRSQYNSPLHF. The CDR3 DNA follows: TGTGCCAGCTCGCCCCAAAGATCACAGTATAATTCACCCCTCCACTTT.

This clonotype came up many times. V and J are TRBV27 and TRBJ1-5; tentative D call: TRBD1 (5 bases). CDR1 and CDR2 (germline): MNHEY, SMNVEV (reference sequence). CDR3 length: 13 residues. V gave up 6 bases and J gave up 1 base, with 7 bases separating them. As DNA, the CDR3 is TGTGCCAGCAGGGGGGACAGCAATCAGCCCCAGCATTTT. Translated, it gives CASRGDSNQPQHF.

The genes are TRBV11-3 and TRBJ2-3; D call uncertain. This CDR3 is built from 15 residues. The germline CDR1 and CDR2 sequences are SGHNT and YENEEA. Trimming shortened V by 4 bases and J by 3 bases, and 14 bases separated the two germline ends. The CDR3 is CASSSPRDGTDTQYF. In DNA, the CDR3 is TGTGCCAGCAGCTCCCCTAGGGATGGGACAGATACGCAGTATTTT.

This clonotype came up many times. The chain recombines TRBV7-2 with TRBJ2-3; no reliable D call. Germline loops: CDR1 SGHTA, CDR2 FQGNSA. Deletions cut 3 bases from V and 5 bases from J, with 12 bases between. CDR3 size: 14 residues. CDR3: CASSFESSVDTQYF. Written as DNA, the CDR3 is TGTGCCAGCAGCTTTGAATCGAGTGTAGATACGCAGTATTTT.

This sequence joins TRBV7-6 and TRBJ1-6; maybe TRBD1 (5 bases). V was clipped by 1 base and J by 10 bases, with 8 bases between them. Germline CDR1 reads SGHVS; CDR2 reads FNYEAQ. The CDR3 contains 13 residues. CDR3: CASSLGRVSPLHF. The CDR3, as DNA: TGTGCCAGCAGCTTAGGCAGGGTGTCACCCCTCCACTTT. The variable domain in full, completed from reference TRBV7-6 and TRBJ1-6, reads GAGVSQSPRYKVTKRGQDVALRCDPISGHVSLYWYRQALGQGPEFLTYFNYEAQQDKSGLPNDRFSAERPEGSISTLTIQRTEQRDSAMYRCASSLGRVSPLHFGNGTRLTVT.